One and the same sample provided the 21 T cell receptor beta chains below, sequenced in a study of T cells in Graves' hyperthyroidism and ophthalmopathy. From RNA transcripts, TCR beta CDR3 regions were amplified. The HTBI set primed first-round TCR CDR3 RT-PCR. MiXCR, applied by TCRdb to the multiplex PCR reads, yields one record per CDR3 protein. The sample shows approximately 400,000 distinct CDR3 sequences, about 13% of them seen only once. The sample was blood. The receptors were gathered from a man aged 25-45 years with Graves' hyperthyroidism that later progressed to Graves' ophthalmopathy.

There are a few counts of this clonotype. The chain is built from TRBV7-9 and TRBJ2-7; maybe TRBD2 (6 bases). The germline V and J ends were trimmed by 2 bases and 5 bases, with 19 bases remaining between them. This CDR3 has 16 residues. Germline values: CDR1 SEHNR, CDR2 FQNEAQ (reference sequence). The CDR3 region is CASSLSWAGTVNEQYF. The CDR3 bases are TGTGCCAGCAGCTTAAGTTGGGCAGGGACTGTAAACGAGCAGTACTTC.

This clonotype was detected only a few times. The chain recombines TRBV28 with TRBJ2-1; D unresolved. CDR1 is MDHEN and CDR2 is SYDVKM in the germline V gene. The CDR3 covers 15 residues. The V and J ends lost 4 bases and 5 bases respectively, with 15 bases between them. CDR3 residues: CASSSSWREDNEQFF. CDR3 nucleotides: TGTGCCAGCAGTTCCTCCTGGCGAGAAGACAATGAGCAGTTCTTC.

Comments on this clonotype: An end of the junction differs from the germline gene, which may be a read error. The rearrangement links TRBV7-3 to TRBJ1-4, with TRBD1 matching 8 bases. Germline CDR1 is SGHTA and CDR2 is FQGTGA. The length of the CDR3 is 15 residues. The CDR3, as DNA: TGCGCCAGCAGCCAAGAAGACAGGGGTAATGAAAAACTGTTTTTT. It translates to CASSQEDRGNEKLFF.

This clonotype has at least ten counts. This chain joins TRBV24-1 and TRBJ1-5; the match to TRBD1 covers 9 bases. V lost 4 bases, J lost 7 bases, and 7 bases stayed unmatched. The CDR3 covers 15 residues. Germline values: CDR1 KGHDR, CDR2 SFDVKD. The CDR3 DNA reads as TGTGCCACCAGTGAGGGACAGGGAACGGGCCAGCCCCAGCATTTT. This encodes CATSEGQGTGQPQHF.

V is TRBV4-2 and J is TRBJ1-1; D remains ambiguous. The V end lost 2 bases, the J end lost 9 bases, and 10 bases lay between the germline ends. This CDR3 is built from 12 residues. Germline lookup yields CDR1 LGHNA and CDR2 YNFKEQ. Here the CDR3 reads CASSQQNGQAFF. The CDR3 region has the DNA TGTGCCAGCAGCCAACAAAACGGACAAGCTTTCTTT.

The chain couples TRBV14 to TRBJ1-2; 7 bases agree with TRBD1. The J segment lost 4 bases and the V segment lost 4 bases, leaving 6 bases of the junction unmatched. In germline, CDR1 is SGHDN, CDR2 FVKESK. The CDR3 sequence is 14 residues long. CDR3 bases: TGTGCCAGCAGCCGCGCCGGGACAGCCTATGGCTACACCTTC. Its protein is CASSRAGTAYGYTF.

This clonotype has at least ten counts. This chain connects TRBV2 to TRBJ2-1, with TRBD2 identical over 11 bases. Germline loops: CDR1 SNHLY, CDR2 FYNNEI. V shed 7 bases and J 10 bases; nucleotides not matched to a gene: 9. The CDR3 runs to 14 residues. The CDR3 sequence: CASTVAGGSGEQFF. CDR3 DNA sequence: TGTGCCAGCACTGTAGCGGGGGGGAGTGGAGAGCAGTTCTTC.

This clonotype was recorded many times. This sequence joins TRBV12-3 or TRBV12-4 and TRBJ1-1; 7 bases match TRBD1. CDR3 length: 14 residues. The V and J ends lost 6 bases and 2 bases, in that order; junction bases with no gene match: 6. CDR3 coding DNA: TGTGCCAGCAGCCCGGGACAGTTCAACACTGAAGCTTTCTTT. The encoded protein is CASSPGQFNTEAFF.

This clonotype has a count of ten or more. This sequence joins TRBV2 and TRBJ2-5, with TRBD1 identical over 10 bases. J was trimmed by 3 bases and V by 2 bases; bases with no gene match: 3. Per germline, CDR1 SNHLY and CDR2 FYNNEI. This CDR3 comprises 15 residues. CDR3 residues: CASSEWTGGKETQYF. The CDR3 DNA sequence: TGTGCCAGCAGTGAATGGACAGGGGGAAAAGAGACCCAGTACTTC.

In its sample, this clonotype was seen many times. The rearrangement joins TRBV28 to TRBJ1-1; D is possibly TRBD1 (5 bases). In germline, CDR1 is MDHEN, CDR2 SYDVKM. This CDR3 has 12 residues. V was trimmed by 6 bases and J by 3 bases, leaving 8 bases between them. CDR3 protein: CASRGLYTEAFF. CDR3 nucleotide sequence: TGTGCCAGCAGGGGACTTTACACTGAAGCTTTCTTT.

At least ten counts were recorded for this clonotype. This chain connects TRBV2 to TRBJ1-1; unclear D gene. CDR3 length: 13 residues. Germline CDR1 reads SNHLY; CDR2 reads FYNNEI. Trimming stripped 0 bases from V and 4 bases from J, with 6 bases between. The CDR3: CASSEAKATEAFF. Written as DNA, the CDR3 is TGTGCCAGCAGTGAAGCGAAGGCCACTGAAGCTTTCTTT.

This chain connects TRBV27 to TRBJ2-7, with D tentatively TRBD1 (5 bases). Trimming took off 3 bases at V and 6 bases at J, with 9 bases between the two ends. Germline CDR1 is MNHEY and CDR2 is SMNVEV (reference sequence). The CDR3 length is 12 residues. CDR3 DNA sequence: TGTGCCAGCAGTTTCATTGGGGCCGAGCAGTACTTC. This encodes CASSFIGAEQYF.

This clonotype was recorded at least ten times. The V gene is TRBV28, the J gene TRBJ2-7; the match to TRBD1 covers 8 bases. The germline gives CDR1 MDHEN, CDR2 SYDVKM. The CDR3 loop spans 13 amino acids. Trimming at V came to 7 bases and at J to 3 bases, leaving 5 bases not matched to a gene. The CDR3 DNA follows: TGTGCCAGCATAAGACAGGGGAGCTACGAGCAGTACTTC. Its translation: CASIRQGSYEQYF.

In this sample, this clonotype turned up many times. This CDR3 is CASSWVGRDWYF. CDR3 sequence (DNA): TGTGCCAGCAGTTGGGTTGGACGGGATTGGTATTTT. The V call is TRBV12-3 or TRBV12-4, the J call TRBJ2-3, with D possibly matching TRBD2 (5 bases). The CDR3 has 12 amino acids. V dropped 4 bases and J dropped 14 bases, with 16 bases sitting between them.

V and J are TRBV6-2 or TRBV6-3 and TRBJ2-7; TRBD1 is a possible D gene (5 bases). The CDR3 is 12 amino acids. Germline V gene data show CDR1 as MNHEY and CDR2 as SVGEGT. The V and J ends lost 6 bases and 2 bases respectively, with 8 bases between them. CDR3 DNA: TGTGCCAGCAGGGGGCCCCCCTACGAGCAGTACTTC. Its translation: CASRGPPYEQYF.

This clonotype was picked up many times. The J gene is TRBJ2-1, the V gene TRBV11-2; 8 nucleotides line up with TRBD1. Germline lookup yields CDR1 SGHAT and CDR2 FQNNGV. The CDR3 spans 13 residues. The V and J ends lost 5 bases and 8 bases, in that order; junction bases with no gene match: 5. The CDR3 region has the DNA TGTGCCAGCAGCCCGGACAGGGCCTATGAGCAGTTCTTC. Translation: CASSPDRAYEQFF.

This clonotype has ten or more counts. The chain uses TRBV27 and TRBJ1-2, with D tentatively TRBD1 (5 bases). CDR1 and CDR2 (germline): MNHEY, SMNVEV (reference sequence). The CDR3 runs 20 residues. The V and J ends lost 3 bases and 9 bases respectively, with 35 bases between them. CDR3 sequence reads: CASSFRDFGVLKGWGYRYTF. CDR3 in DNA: TGTGCCAGCAGTTTTCGGGATTTTGGGGTCTTAAAGGGGTGGGGTTACCGCTACACCTTC.

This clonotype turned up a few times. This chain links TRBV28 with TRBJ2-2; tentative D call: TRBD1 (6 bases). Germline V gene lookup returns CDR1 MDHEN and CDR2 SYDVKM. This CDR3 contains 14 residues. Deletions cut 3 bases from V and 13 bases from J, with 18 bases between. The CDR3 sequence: CASSFSLKQGGLFF. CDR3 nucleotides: TGTGCCAGCAGTTTTTCCCTCAAACAGGGTGGGCTGTTTTTT. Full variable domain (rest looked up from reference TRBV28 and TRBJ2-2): DVKVTQSSRYLVKRTGEKVFLECVQDMDHENMFWYRQDPGLGLRLIYFSYDVKMKEKGDIPEGYSVSREKKERFSLILESASTNQTSMYLCASSFSLKQGGLFFGEGSRLTVL.

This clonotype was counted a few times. Here the CDR3 reads CASSLGGPPLHF. In DNA, the CDR3 is TGTGCCAGCAGTTTGGGGGGTCCACCCCTCCACTTT. This chain links TRBV28 with TRBJ1-6, with D perhaps TRBD1 (5 bases). Germline V gene lookup returns CDR1 MDHEN and CDR2 SYDVKM. Trimming pared 3 bases from V and 11 bases from J, leaving 8 bases between. CDR3 length equals 12 residues. Full variable domain (rest looked up from reference TRBV28 and TRBJ1-6): DVKVTQSSRYLVKRTGEKVFLECVQDMDHENMFWYRQDPGLGLRLIYFSYDVKMKEKGDIPEGYSVSREKKERFSLILESASTNQTSMYLCASSLGGPPLHFGNGTRLTVT.

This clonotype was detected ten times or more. The CDR3 spells CASSQQGGQETQYF. In DNA form, the CDR3 reads TGTGCCAGCAGTCAACAGGGGGGCCAAGAGACCCAGTACTTC. This chain connects TRBV6-1 to TRBJ2-5, with TRBD1 matching over 8 bases. Trimming cost V 5 bases and J 1 base; bases outside gene matches: 3. This CDR3 has 14 amino acids. Germline CDR1 MNHNS, CDR2 SASEGT.

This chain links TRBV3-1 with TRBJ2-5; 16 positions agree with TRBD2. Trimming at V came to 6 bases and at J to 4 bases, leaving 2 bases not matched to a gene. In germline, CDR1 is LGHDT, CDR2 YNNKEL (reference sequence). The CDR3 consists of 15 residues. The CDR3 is CASRGTSGRGETQYF. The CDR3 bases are TGTGCCAGCAGAGGGACTAGCGGGAGGGGAGAGACCCAGTACTTC.